These 24 T cell receptor beta chains share one sample of origin, sequenced in a study of blood T cell repertoires in COVID-19. Method: immunoSEQ multiplex PCR; TCRdb's copy keeps in-frame clones and lacks some. The repertoire consists of about 100,000 clones, with around four fifths occurring once and the leading ten covering roughly a third. The sample was peripheral blood. The receptors derive from a man aged 70 or older with active or convalescent COVID-19.

This clone was found once. The chain carries TRBV27 and TRBJ2-5; 13 bases are a match to TRBD2. The CDR3 length is 15 residues. Germline V gene data show CDR1 as MNHEY and CDR2 as SMNVEV (reference sequence). The J segment lost 6 bases and the V segment lost 5 bases, leaving 6 bases of the junction unmatched. The CDR3 region is CASSKLAGGFKTQYF. In nucleotides, the CDR3 is TGTGCCAGCAGTAAACTAGCGGGAGGGTTTAAGACCCAGTACTTC.

This clone is a singleton in its sample. The CDR3 DNA is TGTGCCAGCAGCAAAGACAACAGGGTAGACTATGGCTACACCTTC. Translating gives CASSKDNRVDYGYTF. The rearrangement uses TRBV7-2 and TRBJ1-2; weak D call: TRBD1 (6 bases). The CDR3 sequence is 15 residues long. From germline, CDR1 is SGHTA and CDR2 FQGNSA. V lost 5 bases to trimming and J lost 3 bases, with 16 bases between them.

This sequence joins TRBV10-3 and TRBJ2-5; D is perhaps TRBD2 (6 bases). CDR1 is ENHRY, CDR2 SYGVKD, per germline. V lost 4 bases and J lost 4, with 10 bases in between. This CDR3 contains 13 residues. The DNA of the CDR3 is TGTGCCATCAGTGTATCGGAGGGAGAGACCCAGTACTTC. Encoded protein: CAISVSEGETQYF.

This clone appeared many times. V and J are TRBV4-3 and TRBJ2-1, with TRBD1 as a possible D gene (6 bases). With 0 bases removed from V and 6 bases from J, the gap between germline ends came to 12 bases. CDR1 and CDR2 (germline): LGHNA, YSLEER. The CDR3 sequence is 15 residues long. The CDR3 nucleotides are TGCGCCAGCAGCCAAGAGAGGGCCAGGGGCAATGAGCAGTTCTTC. Its translation is CASSQERARGNEQFF.

The chain has TRBV30 and TRBJ1-1; 9 nucleotides agree with TRBD1. Unmatched junction bases numbered 19, after V lost 2 bases and J lost 3 bases. The CDR3 is 19 amino acids. Germline loops: CDR1 GTSNPN, CDR2 SVGIG (reference sequence). CDR3 in amino acids: CAWSSIRDRVLLADTEAFF. Written as DNA, the CDR3 is TGTGCCTGGAGTTCAATCCGGGACAGGGTTTTACTGGCGGACACTGAAGCTTTCTTT. Using reference TRBV30 and TRBJ1-1 for the parts outside the CDR3, the full variable domain is SQTIHQWPATLVQPVGSPLSLECTVEGTSNPNLYWYRQAAGRGLQLLFYSVGIGQISSEVPQNLSASRPQDRQFILSSKKLLLSDSGFYLCAWSSIRDRVLLADTEAFFGQGTRLTVV.

The rearrangement uses TRBV5-1 and TRBJ2-3; tentative D call: TRBD2 (5 bases). This CDR3 contains 13 residues. Germline V gives CDR1 SGHRS, CDR2 YFSETQ. V was cut by 7 bases and J by 1 base, with 10 bases left in between. The CDR3 reads CASYRDRTDTQYF. CDR3 bases: TGCGCCAGCTACCGGGATCGCACAGATACGCAGTATTTT.

J is TRBJ2-7 and V is TRBV15; TRBD1 matches at 9 bases. The CDR3 length is 16 residues. CDR1 LNHNV and CDR2 YYDKDF come from the germline V gene (reference sequence). J lost 0 bases, V lost 3 bases, and 6 bases had no gene match. The CDR3: CATSRGGQGISYEQYF. CDR3 DNA sequence: TGTGCCACCAGCAGGGGCGGACAGGGGATCTCCTACGAGCAGTACTTC.

This clone was recorded a few times. V is TRBV15 and J is TRBJ1-2; 10 nucleotides agree with TRBD1. V lost 2 bases to trimming and J lost 8 bases; unmatched junction nucleotides: 5. In germline, CDR1 is LNHNV, CDR2 YYDKDF (reference sequence). The CDR3 contains 14 residues. Here the CDR3 reads CATSRIDRGHGYTF. DNA of the CDR3: TGTGCCACCAGCAGAATAGACAGGGGGCACGGCTACACCTTC.

The genes are TRBV30 and TRBJ1-1; D gene unclear. Trimming removed 0 bases at V and 0 bases at J, with 11 bases between. The CDR3 is made up of 15 amino acids. Germline assignment: CDR1 GTSNPN and CDR2 SVGIG (reference sequence). DNA of the CDR3: TGTGCCTGGAGTGTTCCAAATGTCATGAACACTGAAGCTTTCTTT. Amino acids: CAWSVPNVMNTEAFF.

The chain couples TRBV7-3 to TRBJ1-1; 10 bases line up with TRBD1. This CDR3 has 14 amino acids. Germline CDR1 reads SGHTA; CDR2 reads FQGTGA. V shed 5 bases, J shed 4 bases, and the junction held 4 bases outside the gene matches. CDR3 sequence (DNA): TGTGCCAGCAGCCGACAGGGGGCACTCACTGAAGCTTTCTTT. It encodes CASSRQGALTEAFF.

The chain combines TRBV4-1 with TRBJ2-7; no definite D call. From germline, CDR1 is MGHRA and CDR2 YSYEKL. V was clipped by 0 bases and J by 1 base, with 10 bases between them. This CDR3 region has 15 residues. CDR3 in DNA: TGCGCCAGCAGCCAAGACGGTCTACCTTCCTACGAGCAGTACTTC. This codes for CASSQDGLPSYEQYF.

V gene TRBV5-6 combines with J gene TRBJ2-2; tentative D call: TRBD2 (5 bases). V lost 2 bases, J lost 3 bases, and 14 bases lay in between. The CDR3 contains 16 residues. Germline CDR1 and CDR2: SGHDT and YYEEEE. Here the CDR3 DNA reads TGTGCCAGCAGCTTAGGGCCGGCGGGTTACACCGGGGAGCTGTTTTTT. Its translation is CASSLGPAGYTGELFF.

This clone has only a few counts. This sequence joins TRBV7-6 and TRBJ2-5; weak D call: TRBD2 (5 bases). CDR1 and CDR2 from the germline V gene are SGHVS and FNYEAQ. V was shortened by 1 base and J by 4 bases, with 19 bases between the two germline ends. The CDR3 runs 17 residues. Written as DNA, the CDR3 is TGTGCCAGCAGCTTAGTACCGGGCCCCTCGGGGTCAGAGACCCAGTACTTC. Its translation is CASSLVPGPSGSETQYF.

This sequence joins TRBV19 and TRBJ2-7; TRBD2 is a possible D gene (5 bases). V lost 3 bases and J lost 1, with 19 bases in between. The CDR3 sequence is 17 residues long. Germline CDR1 reads LNHDA; CDR2 reads SQIVND (reference sequence). CDR3 in DNA: TGTGCCAGTAGTATCCCCTCCGGCGGAGAGGGATCCTACGAGCAGTACTTC. Protein sequence: CASSIPSGGEGSYEQYF.

The chain combines TRBV6-6 with TRBJ1-1; tentatively, D is TRBD1 (5 bases). This CDR3 is built from 15 residues. From germline, CDR1 is MNHNY and CDR2 SVGAGI (reference sequence). V lost 7 bases and J lost 1, with 16 bases in between. This CDR3 reads CASTYVTGGNTEAFF. The CDR3 DNA reads as TGTGCCAGCACCTACGTCACCGGGGGGAACACTGAAGCTTTCTTT.

V is TRBV11-2 and J is TRBJ2-7; 8 bases are a match to TRBD2. This CDR3 has 15 residues. Trimming at V came to 3 bases and at J to 1 base, leaving 5 bases not matched to a gene. The V gene's germline CDR1 is SGHAT and CDR2 FQNNGV. This CDR3 is CASSFSSGVSYEQYF. CDR3 nucleotides: TGTGCCAGCAGCTTTAGTAGCGGGGTTTCCTACGAGCAGTACTTC.

V is TRBV15 and J is TRBJ2-1; 9 bases are a match to TRBD2. The CDR3 is made up of 16 amino acids. Germline V gene lookup returns CDR1 LNHNV and CDR2 YYDKDF (reference sequence). J was trimmed by 2 bases and V by 1 base; bases with no gene match: 3. CDR3 coding DNA: TGTGCCACCAGCAGAGGCCCTAGCGGGGCCTACAATGAGCAGTTCTTC. It translates to CATSRGPSGAYNEQFF. The full variable domain, completed using reference TRBV15 and TRBJ2-1, is DAMVIQNPRYQVTQFGKPVTLSCSQTLNHNVMYWYQQKSSQAPKLLFHYYDKDFNNEADTPDNFQSRRPNTSFCFLDIRSPGLGDTAMYLCATSRGPSGAYNEQFFGPGTRLTVL.

This sequence joins TRBV30 and TRBJ2-5; the match to TRBD1 covers 8 bases. The germline CDR1 and CDR2 sequences are GTSNPN and SVGIG (reference sequence). This CDR3 has 15 residues. Trimming at V came to 4 bases and at J to 5 bases, leaving 12 bases not matched to a gene. In DNA form, the CDR3 reads TGTGCCTGGATCCCTTTGACAGGGGACCGGGAGACCCAGTACTTC. It specifies CAWIPLTGDRETQYF.

The J gene is TRBJ2-5, the V gene TRBV2; 7 bases match TRBD1. Trimming cost V 4 bases and J 0 bases; bases outside gene matches: 11. The CDR3 has 17 residues. The germline CDR1 and CDR2 sequences are SNHLY and FYNNEI. CDR3 residues: CASSVEKVTGNQETQYF. The CDR3 region has the DNA TGTGCCAGCAGTGTAGAGAAAGTGACAGGGAACCAAGAGACCCAGTACTTC.

The rearrangement uses TRBV7-2 and TRBJ1-1; D is undetermined. CDR3 length: 13 residues. Trimming shortened V by 8 bases and J by 1 base, and 11 bases separated the two germline ends. From germline, CDR1 is SGHTA and CDR2 FQGNSA. CDR3: CASAQTGNTEAFF. The CDR3 DNA is TGTGCCAGCGCCCAGACGGGGAACACTGAAGCTTTCTTT.

The count of this clone is one. This sequence joins TRBV28 and TRBJ2-7, with 8 bases lining up with TRBD1. Germline V gives CDR1 MDHEN, CDR2 SYDVKM. This CDR3 has 14 residues. Losses at the gene ends were 7 bases for V and 1 base for J; bases not matched to a gene: 6. The CDR3, as DNA: TGTGCCAGCACCACGGACAGGGCATCCTACGAGCAGTACTTC. It is translated as CASTTDRASYEQYF.

The chain carries TRBV6-5 and TRBJ1-5; 7 nucleotides agree with TRBD1. Germline-derived CDR1 and CDR2 are MNHEY and SVGAGI. With V trimmed by 6 bases and J by 4 bases, 3 bases remained unmatched. The length of the CDR3 is 13 residues. DNA for the CDR3: TGTGCCAGCAGCGACAGGGATAATCAGCCCCAGCATTTT. It codes for CASSDRDNQPQHF.

CDR3: CASSLATSGGGTGVTGELFF. The DNA of the CDR3 is TGTGCCAGCAGCTTAGCTACCTCAGGGGGTGGGACAGGGGTAACCGGGGAGCTGTTTTTT. The chain is built from TRBV7-2 and TRBJ2-2; 10 bases are shared with TRBD1. V shed 0 bases and J 5 bases; nucleotides not matched to a gene: 15. The CDR3 extends over 20 amino acids. Germline CDR1 SGHTA, CDR2 FQGNSA.

This clone was counted a few times. This chain links TRBV27 with TRBJ1-6; 9 nucleotides align to TRBD1. The CDR3 has 16 residues. V shed 5 bases, J shed 7 bases, and the junction held 9 bases outside the gene matches. Germline V lookup: CDR1 MNHEY, CDR2 SMNVEV (reference sequence). CDR3 sequence: CASSQTPTGGNSPLHF. The CDR3 DNA follows: TGTGCCAGCAGTCAAACCCCGACAGGGGGAAATTCACCCCTCCACTTT.